This T cell receptor (beta chain) was observed in a study of T cell repertoires in cytomegalovirus infection. As for the study in general: Carrying CMV and the relevant HLA type showed in public TCR beta signatures.

From germline, CDR1 is SGHVS and CDR2 FNYEAQ. The CDR3 runs to 15 residues. V gave up 7 bases and J gave up 5 bases, with 18 bases separating them. This clonotype was detected ten times or more. Its antigen is currently unknown. Study findings and constraints: HLA-C-restricted CMV clonotypes gave the most frequent clonotype in two of eight donors.

TCRdb called the reads again in MiXCR, with one record for every CDR3 protein. Of about 450,000 distinct CDR3 sequences detected, approximately 32% appear once; the ten largest clones hold roughly 13%. This chain links TRBV7-6 with TRBJ2-4, with no clear D. The clonotype was recovered from a human donor in good health (CMV status not recorded). Some clones in this sample may be carry-over from other donors' samples. Sequenced material: PBMCs. Here the CDR3 DNA reads TGTGCCAGCACCCAAACAAGAGGTCGGGAAAACATTCAGTACTTC. This codes for CASTQTRGRENIQYF.